This T cell receptor beta chain was recorded in a study of blood T cells in healthy people across ages. Each donor gave roughly 9.8 milliliters of peripheral blood. A sample-barcoded 5' primer and a J-beta primer mix were used in a second PCR of roughly 6 to 11 cycles. Carrying 12 random nucleotides, a template-switch adaptor labeled each individual cDNA molecule. Per-sample output comprised a minimum of 2.5 million paired-end reads containing CDR3. TCRdb ran MiXCR on the 5' RACE reads and lists one entry per CDR3 protein. Of roughly 1,700,000 distinct CDR3 sequences listed, approximately 30% are singletons. This clonotype was seen more than once but under ten times. Per the germline V gene, CDR1 is SGHTA and CDR2 is FQGNSA. J was trimmed by 9 bases and V by 0 bases; bases with no gene match: 4. The CDR3 sequence is 15 residues long.

The genes are TRBV7-2 and TRBJ2-7; 14 bases align to TRBD2. Material for sequencing was blood. The sequence derives from a woman aged 25 to 45 in good health. Written as DNA, the CDR3 is TGTGCCAGCAGCTTAGCCGGGACTAGCGGGAGTCGGCAGTACTTC. Residues: CASSLAGTSGSRQYF.